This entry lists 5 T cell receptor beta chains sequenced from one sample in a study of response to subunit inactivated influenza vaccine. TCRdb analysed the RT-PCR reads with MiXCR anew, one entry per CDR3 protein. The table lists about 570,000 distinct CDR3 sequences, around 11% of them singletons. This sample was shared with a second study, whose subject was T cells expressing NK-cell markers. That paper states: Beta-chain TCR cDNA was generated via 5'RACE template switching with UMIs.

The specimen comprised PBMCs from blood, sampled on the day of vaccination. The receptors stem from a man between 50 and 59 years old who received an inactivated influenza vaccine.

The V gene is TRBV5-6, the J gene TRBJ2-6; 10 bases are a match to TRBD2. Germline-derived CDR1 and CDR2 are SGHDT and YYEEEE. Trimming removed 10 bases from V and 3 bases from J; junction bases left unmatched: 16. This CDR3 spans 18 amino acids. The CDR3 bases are TGTGCCCGCCCCCAGGCTAGCGGGAGAGAGGTTGGGGCCAACGTCCTGACTTTC. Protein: CARPQASGREVGANVLTF.

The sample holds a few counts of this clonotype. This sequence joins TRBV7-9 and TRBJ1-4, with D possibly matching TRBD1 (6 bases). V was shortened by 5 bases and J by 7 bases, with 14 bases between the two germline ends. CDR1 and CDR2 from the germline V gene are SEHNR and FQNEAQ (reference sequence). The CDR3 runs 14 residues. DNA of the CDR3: TGTGCCAGCAGCCCACAGGGCGGGAGTGAAAAACTGTTTTTT. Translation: CASSPQGGSEKLFF.

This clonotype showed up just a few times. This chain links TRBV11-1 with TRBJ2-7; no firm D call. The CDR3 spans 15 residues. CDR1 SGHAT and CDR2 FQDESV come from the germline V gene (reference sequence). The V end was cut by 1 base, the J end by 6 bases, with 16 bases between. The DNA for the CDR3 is TGTGCCAGCAGCTTAGTATACGGTTTTGGAAGCGAGCAGTACTTC. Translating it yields CASSLVYGFGSEQYF.

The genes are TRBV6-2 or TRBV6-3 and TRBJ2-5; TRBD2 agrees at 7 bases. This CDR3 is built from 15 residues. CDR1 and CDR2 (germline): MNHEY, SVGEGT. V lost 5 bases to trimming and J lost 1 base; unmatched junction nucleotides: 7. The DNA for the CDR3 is TGTGCCAGCAGTCTTGTGACTAGCAGCCAAGAGACCCAGTACTTC. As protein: CASSLVTSSQETQYF.

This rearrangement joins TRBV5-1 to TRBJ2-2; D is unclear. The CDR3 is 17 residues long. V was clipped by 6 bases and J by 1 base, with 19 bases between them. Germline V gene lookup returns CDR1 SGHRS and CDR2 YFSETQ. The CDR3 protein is CASTPWVSARNTGELFF. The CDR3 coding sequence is TGCGCCAGCACCCCTTGGGTCTCGGCGCGGAACACCGGGGAGCTGTTTTTT.